What follows describes a single TCR beta chain. The data were taken from a study of blood T cell repertoires in COVID-19. Study details: COVID-19 samples from acute and convalescent phases originated in the United States, Italy and Spain.

CDR1 SGHTA and CDR2 FQGTGA come from the germline V gene. The CDR3 is 16 amino acids. The V gene end was trimmed by 4 bases and the J gene end by 2 bases; junction bases not matched to a gene: 4. No more than 2 weeks before study entry, exposed participants had met a case of COVID-19. The table came from immunoSEQ multiplex PCR; TCRdb's copy has only in-frame clones and leaves some out. The sample lists fewer than 400,000 clones; 85% to 95% were seen once. Sequenced: PBMCs or T cells enriched from blood (not recorded which). The V gene is TRBV7-3, the J gene TRBJ2-1; 11 bases match TRBD2. The TCR was taken from a woman in her twenties or thirties who had been exposed to COVID-19. CDR3 sequence: CASSSGTSGPYNEQFF. CDR3 in DNA: TGTGCCAGCAGCTCTGGGACTAGCGGTCCCTACAATGAGCAGTTCTTC. Together with reference TRBV7-3 and TRBJ2-1, the CDR3 gives the full variable domain: GAGVSQTPSNKVTEKGKYVELRCDPISGHTALYWYRQSLGQGPEFLIYFQGTGAADDSGLPNDRFFAVRPEGSVSTLKIQRTERGDSAVYLCASSSGTSGPYNEQFFGPGTRLTVL.